Listed here are 23 T cell receptor beta chains from one sample, sequenced in a study of blood T cell repertoires in COVID-19. This table comes from immunoSEQ multiplex PCR, and its TCRdb copy is limited to in-frame clones, with some not included. Here the sample spans over 20,000 clones, around 84% being singletons. The sequenced sample consisted of peripheral blood. These receptors were taken from a man aged 50 to 60 with active COVID-19.

The V gene is TRBV5-6, the J gene TRBJ2-7; 12 bases are a match to TRBD2. Looked up from germline, CDR1 is SGHDT and CDR2 is YYEEEE. The CDR3 is made up of 15 amino acids. The V gene end was trimmed by 4 bases and the J gene end by 2 bases; junction bases not matched to a gene: 4. In nucleotides, the CDR3 is TGTGCCAGCAGCCAACTAGCGGGGGGAACCTACGAGCAGTACTTC. Its protein product is CASSQLAGGTYEQYF.

This clone was counted only a few times. The chain carries TRBV5-6 and TRBJ2-2, with D perhaps matching TRBD2 (5 bases). The CDR3 length is 14 residues. CDR1 is SGHDT, CDR2 YYEEEE, per germline. The germline V and J ends were trimmed by 3 bases and 7 bases, with 13 bases remaining between them. The CDR3 is CASSYTGWGGELFF. Here the CDR3 DNA reads TGTGCCAGCAGCTATACGGGATGGGGCGGGGAGCTGTTTTTT.

The rearrangement links TRBV5-1 to TRBJ2-5, with 7 bases fitting TRBD1. The trim removed 4 bases at V and 2 bases at J, leaving 8 bases unmatched. The germline CDR1 and CDR2 sequences are SGHRS and YFSETQ. The CDR3 spans 15 residues. The CDR3 loop reads CASSPGQSMQETQYF. CDR3 in DNA: TGCGCCAGCAGCCCGGGACAGTCTATGCAAGAGACCCAGTACTTC.

This clone was detected only a few times. The chain employs TRBV4-1 and TRBJ2-7; D not resolved. This CDR3 is 14 amino acids long. Between the trimmed V and J ends, which lost 1 base and 0 bases, there was a span of 7 bases. Germline loops: CDR1 MGHRA, CDR2 YSYEKL. This chain's CDR3 is CASSQVFSSYEQYF. In DNA form, the CDR3 reads TGCGCCAGCAGCCAAGTCTTCAGCTCCTACGAGCAGTACTTC.

Only a few counts were recorded for this clone. CDR3 region: CASSTGLAGGHNYNEQFF. The CDR3, as DNA: TGTGCCAGCAGCACGGGACTAGCGGGGGGTCACAACTACAATGAGCAGTTCTTC. This chain connects TRBV5-5 to TRBJ2-1; the match to TRBD2 covers 15 bases. V gave up 4 bases and J gave up 3 bases; unmatched junction bases: 8. Germline V CDR1 and CDR2: SGHKS, YYEKEE (reference sequence). The CDR3 contains 18 residues.

The J gene is TRBJ2-7, the V gene TRBV7-2, with TRBD1 matching 8 bases. Germline trimming cut 1 base from V and 7 bases from J; bases unmatched to any gene: 9. Germline CDR1 SGHTA, CDR2 FQGNSA. There are 15 residues in the CDR3. The CDR3 reads CASSLVVQGAPEQYF. In nucleotides, the CDR3 is TGTGCCAGCAGCTTAGTGGTCCAGGGGGCGCCGGAGCAGTACTTC.

The V call is TRBV2, the J call TRBJ2-7, with TRBD1 as a possible D gene (5 bases). The CDR3 totals 14 residues. The ends were cut back, 5 bases at V and 6 bases at J, with 17 bases in the middle. CDR1 and CDR2 from the germline V gene are SNHLY and FYNNEI. The CDR3 spells CASSRQTESGEQYF. Here the CDR3 DNA reads TGTGCCAGCAGTCGCCAGACAGAATCGGGCGAGCAGTACTTC.

The chain joins TRBV5-1 to TRBJ2-3; 13 nucleotides line up with TRBD2. The trim removed 5 bases at V and 2 bases at J, leaving 5 bases unmatched. CDR3 length equals 16 residues. Germline assignment: CDR1 SGHRS and CDR2 YFSETQ. CDR3 in DNA: TGCGCCAGCAGAACCGGACTAGCGGGGGACACAGATACGCAGTATTTT. It specifies CASRTGLAGDTDTQYF.

The rearrangement links TRBV7-9 to TRBJ2-2; D not certain. CDR3 length: 17 residues. Germline-derived CDR1 and CDR2 are SEHNR and FQNEAQ (reference sequence). Trimming removed 1 base from V and 2 bases from J, with 14 bases in between. The CDR3 loop is CASSLVAKAPNTGELFF. The CDR3 DNA reads as TGTGCCAGCAGCTTAGTAGCCAAAGCGCCTAACACCGGGGAGCTGTTTTTT.

The chain is built from TRBV12-3 or TRBV12-4 and TRBJ2-7, with D perhaps TRBD1 (5 bases). With 6 bases removed from V and 1 base from J, the gap between germline ends came to 10 bases. The CDR3 sequence is 13 residues long. CDR3 loop: CASRRQRSYEQYF. The CDR3 bases are TGTGCCAGCAGGCGACAGAGATCCTACGAGCAGTACTTC.

The J gene is TRBJ1-6, the V gene TRBV5-1; maybe TRBD1 (5 bases). The CDR3 is 14 residues long. Trimming stripped 3 bases from V and 6 bases from J, with 10 bases between. From germline, CDR1 is SGHRS and CDR2 YFSETQ. The CDR3 bases are TGCGCCAGCAGCTCCGACAGTGGTAATTCACCCCTCCACTTT. Translating it yields CASSSDSGNSPLHF.

This chain uses TRBV27 with TRBJ1-6, with 7 bases matching TRBD1. CDR3 length: 15 residues. The V gene end was trimmed by 8 bases and the J gene end by 7 bases; junction bases not matched to a gene: 11. In germline, CDR1 is MNHEY, CDR2 SMNVEV (reference sequence). The CDR3 DNA is TGTGCCAGCGGAAAGAGGGGGCTAATAAATTCACCCCTCCACTTT. Amino acid sequence: CASGKRGLINSPLHF.

The chain recombines TRBV2 with TRBJ2-2; D is possibly TRBD2 (6 bases). V lost 8 bases and J lost 6, with 16 bases in between. CDR1 SNHLY and CDR2 FYNNEI come from the germline V gene. This CDR3 contains 14 residues. CDR3 sequence reads: CASGGAGWAGELFF. CDR3 bases: TGTGCCAGCGGAGGGGCAGGGTGGGCCGGGGAGCTGTTTTTT.

The gene calls are TRBV7-9 and TRBJ2-5; D unclear. V shed 8 bases and J shed 5 bases, with 9 bases lying between them. The CDR3 runs 11 residues. Germline values: CDR1 SEHNR, CDR2 FQNEAQ (reference sequence). The chain's CDR3 is CASHTQETQYF. CDR3 in DNA: TGTGCCAGCCACACCCAGGAGACCCAGTACTTC. Filled out from reference TRBV7-9 and TRBJ2-5, the complete variable domain reads DTGVSQNPRHKITKRGQNVTFRCDPISEHNRLYWYRQTLGQGPEFLTYFQNEAQLEKSRLLSDRFSAERPKGSFSTLEIQRTEQGDSAMYLCASHTQETQYFGPGTRLLVL.

The chain uses TRBV6-5 and TRBJ2-7; 7 nucleotides agree with TRBD1. V was pared by 8 bases and J by 5 bases, with 12 bases of the junction left unmatched. The CDR3 is made up of 14 amino acids. CDR1 and CDR2 (germline): MNHEY, SVGAGI. CDR3 residues: CASGRDRVINEQYF. The DNA of the CDR3 is TGTGCCAGCGGCCGTGACAGGGTCATCAACGAGCAGTACTTC.

This clone ranks as large. This chain uses TRBV4-1 with TRBJ1-2; a weak D match, TRBD1 (6 bases). V gave up 0 bases and J gave up 4 bases, with 12 bases separating them. The CDR3 has 15 residues. Germline assignment: CDR1 MGHRA and CDR2 YSYEKL. The CDR3 loop is CASSQDAGAVYGYTF. The DNA for the CDR3 is TGCGCCAGCAGCCAAGATGCAGGGGCGGTCTATGGCTACACCTTC.

Worth noting for this clone: One junction end does not reproduce the germline sequence, and a read error may be involved. The J gene is TRBJ2-2, the V gene TRBV7-2, with D unclear. Germline V gene data show CDR1 as SGHTA and CDR2 as FQGNSA. The CDR3 is 15 residues long. The DNA for the CDR3 is TGTGCCAGCACCTTACAGATACCGAACACCGGGGAGCTGTTTTTT. Protein sequence: CASTLQIPNTGELFF.

The CDR3 DNA follows: TGTGCCAGCAGCCAACAGGGTGGCTGGTCACCCCTCCACTTT. Protein: CASSQQGGWSPLHF. The chain joins TRBV3-1 (or the pseudogene TRBV3-2) to TRBJ1-6; D is perhaps TRBD1 (5 bases). This CDR3 is built from 14 residues. Trimming pared 2 bases from V and 10 bases from J, leaving 12 bases between. In germline, CDR1 is LGHDT, CDR2 YNNKEL (reference sequence).

In its sample, this clone was seen once. The chain employs TRBV6-6 and TRBJ1-1, with 8 nucleotides matching TRBD1. This CDR3 has 12 amino acids. In germline, CDR1 is MNHNY, CDR2 SVGAGI (reference sequence). V trimming: 5 bases; J trimming: 4 bases; junction bases outside the gene matches: 0. The CDR3 DNA is TGTGCCAGCAGTACAGGGGGCACTGAAGCTTTCTTT. This translates into CASSTGGTEAFF.

The genes are TRBV18 and TRBJ2-7; 9 nucleotides agree with TRBD2. Germline V gene sequence: CDR1 KGHSH, CDR2 LQKENI. The junction had 11 bases not matched to a gene; V was cut back by 3 bases and J by 5 bases. CDR3 length: 16 amino acids. For the CDR3, the DNA is TGTGCCAGCTCACCGTTGGGGGCGGGGGGGCCCAACGAGCAGTACTTC. It yields the protein CASSPLGAGGPNEQYF. The full variable domain, with the rest looked up from reference TRBV18 and TRBJ2-7, is NAGVMQNPRHLVRRRGQEARLRCSPMKGHSHVYWYRQLPEEGLKFMVYLQKENIIDESGMPKERFSAEFPKEGPSILRIQQVVRGDSAAYFCASSPLGAGGPNEQYFGPGTRLTVT.

In this sample, this clone turned up a few times. This chain links TRBV6-6 with TRBJ2-1, with 9 bases fitting TRBD1. CDR3 size: 13 residues. Looked up from germline, CDR1 is MNHNY and CDR2 is SVGAGI (reference sequence). The V gene end was trimmed by 2 bases and the J gene end by 10 bases; junction bases not matched to a gene: 3. DNA for the CDR3: TGTGCCAGCAGTTACGACAGGGGGAACGAGCAGTTCTTC. Translated, it gives CASSYDRGNEQFF.

This clone is a singleton in its sample. V is TRBV9 and J is TRBJ1-1, with a possible D match to TRBD1 (5 bases). The CDR3 has 14 residues. Trimming cost V 0 bases and J 7 bases, with 13 bases left between them. The germline V gene encodes CDR1 SGDLS and CDR2 YYNGEE. The CDR3 coding sequence is TGTGCCAGCAGCGTAGCCGGGGGTGGGGATGAAGCTTTCTTT. Translating it yields CASSVAGGGDEAFF.

The chain is built from TRBV5-1 and TRBJ2-2; possibly TRBD1 for D (5 bases). V shed 4 bases and J shed 1 base, with 8 bases lying between them. This CDR3 is 14 amino acids long. Germline values: CDR1 SGHRS, CDR2 YFSETQ. Written as DNA, the CDR3 is TGCGCCAGCAGCGTAACAGGGAACACCGGGGAGCTGTTTTTT. It encodes CASSVTGNTGELFF. The whole variable domain, remainder taken from reference TRBV5-1 and TRBJ2-2, is KAGVTQTPRYLIKTRGQQVTLSCSPISGHRSVSWYQQTPGQGLQFLFEYFSETQRNKGNFPGRFSGRQFSNSRSEMNVSTLELGDSALYLCASSVTGNTGELFFGEGSRLTVL.